Described below is a single T cell receptor (beta chain) sequence and its context. These data are taken from a study of blood T cell repertoires in COVID-19. Study details: Whether acute or convalescent, the COVID-19 samples came from the United States, Italy and Spain. PBMCs, B-cell-depleted T cells, or T cells provided the cDNA or gDNA that made up the material.

From germline, CDR1 is MGHRA and CDR2 YSYEKL. V was shortened by 4 bases and J by 0 bases, with 13 bases between the two germline ends. The CDR3 covers 16 residues. Using immunoSEQ multiplex PCR, the repertoire was profiled, and TCRdb retains in-frame clones only, with some absent. Altogether almost 400,000 clones are present, approximately 87% being singletons, with the ten largest covering 2% to 2.5%. The clonotype comes from a woman aged 60 to 75 with COVID-19, enrolled during active disease. The sequencing input was peripheral blood. This sequence joins TRBV4-1 and TRBJ1-5; D gene unclear. The CDR3 DNA sequence: TGCGCCAGCAGCCCCACCGAGTTTTTTAGCAATCAGCCCCAGCATTTT. Residues: CASSPTEFFSNQPQHF.